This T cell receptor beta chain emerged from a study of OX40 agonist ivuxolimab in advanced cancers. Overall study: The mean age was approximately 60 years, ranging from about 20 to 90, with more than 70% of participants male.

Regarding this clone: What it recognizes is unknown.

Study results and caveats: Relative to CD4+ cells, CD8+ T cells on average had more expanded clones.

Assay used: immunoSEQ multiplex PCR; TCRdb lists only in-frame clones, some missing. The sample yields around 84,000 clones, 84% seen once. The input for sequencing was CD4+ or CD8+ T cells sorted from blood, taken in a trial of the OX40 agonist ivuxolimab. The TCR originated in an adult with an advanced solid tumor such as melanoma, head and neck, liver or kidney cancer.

CDR3 region: CASNMAGPNEKLFF. CDR3 sequence (DNA): TGTGCCAGCAACATGGCAGGGCCTAATGAAAAACTGTTTTTT. The chain links TRBV28 to TRBJ1-4; a possible D gene is TRBD1 (5 bases). Trimming left V 7 bases short and J 3 bases short, with 12 bases between. CDR3 length: 14 amino acids. Germline V lookup: CDR1 MDHEN, CDR2 SYDVKM.